The rows below give T cell receptor beta chains drawn from one sample of a study of naive and memory T cell subsets. Using its own MiXCR run on the UMI-ligation and nested PCR reads, TCRdb lists one record per CDR3 protein. This sample yields about 85,000 distinct CDR3 sequences, of which around 14% are seen a single time; roughly 0.84% belongs to the top ten. The sequenced sample consisted of central memory CD4+ T cells from blood. The origin of the receptors is a human donor in good health. CDR3s include the opening cysteine and the closing phenylalanine or tryptophan. The order of the fields is clone size, J gene, D gene, V gene, CDR3 DNA, CDR3 protein. D genes are given only for firm matches. Part of the rows lack a size; the others show once, few, many or a class for expanded clones.

-	TRBJ2-7	TRBD2	TRBV2	TGTGCCAGCAGACCGGGACTAGCGGGAGACGAGCAGTACTTC	CASRPGLAGDEQYF
many	TRBJ2-1	-	TRBV4-2	TGTGCCAGCAGCCCCAAGAGTTCTTGGGATGAGCAGTTCTTC	CASSPKSSWDEQFF
few	TRBJ2-5	TRBD2	TRBV5-1	TGCGCCAGCAGCTCAGGGACTAGCGGGAAACAAGAGACCCAGTACTTC	CASSSGTSGKQETQYF
-	TRBJ1-2	TRBD1	TRBV29-1	TGCAGCGTTGGCTTGGGACAGGCGGTCGGGGGCTACACCTTC	CSVGLGQAVGGYTF
many	TRBJ1-6	-	TRBV28	TGTGCCAGCAACCGGCTTCTGAGTAATTCACCCCTCCACTTT	CASNRLLSNSPLHF
many	TRBJ1-4	-	TRBV28	TGTGCCAGCAGTCCCCCCGACAGAAAACTGTTTTTT	CASSPPDRKLFF
few	TRBJ1-6	-	TRBV19	TGTGCCAGTAAGGGCAGCCTATCCAACGGTTCACCCCTCCACTTT	CASKGSLSNGSPLHF
many	TRBJ2-1	-	TRBV24-1	TGTGCCACCAGTGATTCGGTCGGGCTGGCGGGGCACAATGAGCAGTTCTTC	CATSDSVGLAGHNEQFF
few	TRBJ1-2	-	TRBV5-6	TGTGCCAGCAGCCCCCGGACCGATAGGGGCTACACCTTC	CASSPRTDRGYTF
many	TRBJ2-1	TRBD2	TRBV12-3/TRBV12-4	TGTGCCAGCAGTTTCGGGACTAGCGGGAGGGCCTATGAGCAGTTCTTC	CASSFGTSGRAYEQFF
few	TRBJ1-5	-	TRBV3-1	TGTGCCAGCAGCCAGACCTCGAATCAGCCCCAGCATTTT	CASSQTSNQPQHF
many	TRBJ2-1	-	TRBV12-3/TRBV12-4	TGTGCCAGCAGTTTAAGGGAAGAGGTATTCTTC	CASSLREEVFF
few	TRBJ1-1	-	TRBV10-3	TGTGCCATCAGGGGACCTAGCGGTGAAGCTTTCTTT	CAIRGPSGEAFF
many	TRBJ2-5	TRBD1	TRBV20-1	TGCAGTGCTGGGGACAGGGGTTGGGAGACCCAGTACTTC	CSAGDRGWETQYF
-	TRBJ2-7	-	TRBV20-1	TGCAGTGCTAGAGTCGTCAGGAGTCAGTACGAGCAGTACTTC	CSARVVRSQYEQYF
many	TRBJ2-5	TRBD1	TRBV29-1	TGCAGCGTTGCCCGGGACAGGGGGCCCCAAGAGACCCAGTACTTC	CSVARDRGPQETQYF
-	TRBJ2-2	TRBD2	TRBV20-1	TGCAGTGCTAGAGATGTCGGGGGGGCCGGGGAGCTGTTTTTT	CSARDVGGAGELFF
-	TRBJ2-1	-	TRBV5-1	TGCGCCAGCAGCCGGGATCACTGGGAGTACAATGAGCAGTTCTTC	CASSRDHWEYNEQFF
few	TRBJ1-1	-	TRBV20-1	TGCAGTGCTAGAGATCCGGGGCGGGACGGGAACACTGAAGCTTTCTTT	CSARDPGRDGNTEAFF
-	TRBJ2-5	-	TRBV20-1	TGCAGTGCTAGAGAAGGCAAAGATTACCAAGAGACCCAGTACTTC	CSAREGKDYQETQYF
many	TRBJ2-3	TRBD2	TRBV20-1	TGCAGTGCCCGCGGACTAGCGGGATCCACAGATACGCAGTATTTT	CSARGLAGSTDTQYF
-	TRBJ2-3	-	TRBV19	TGTGCCAGTAGTATAGGGGCTAGCCCAGATACGCAGTATTTT	CASSIGASPDTQYF
few	TRBJ2-7	-	TRBV5-4	TGTGCCAGCAGCGCCCCTCTATTCGACGAGCAGTACTTC	CASSAPLFDEQYF
-	TRBJ2-7	-	TRBV20-1	TGCAGTGCTAGAGCGGGCGGCCGCCCCTACGAGCAGTACTTC	CSARAGGRPYEQYF
-	TRBJ1-2	-	TRBV12-3/TRBV12-4	TGTGCCAGCAGTTTGAGTGGCCTCCTTTATGGCTACACCTTC	CASSLSGLLYGYTF
-	TRBJ2-5	-	TRBV5-1	TGCGCCAGCAGCTTGCGGGAGTGGGAGACCCAGTACTTC	CASSLREWETQYF
-	TRBJ1-1	-	TRBV29-1	TGCAGCGTTGATCTCCGGGGGGTTGGGACTGAAGCTTTCTTT	CSVDLRGVGTEAFF
few	TRBJ2-2	TRBD1	TRBV3-1	TGTGCCAGCAGCCAGACAGGGTCCTCCGGGGAGCTGTTTTTT	CASSQTGSSGELFF
-	TRBJ1-1	-	TRBV11-2	TGTGCCAGCAGCTTAGATGGATCAAAAAAGAAAGCTTTCTTT	CASSLDGSKKKAFF
few	TRBJ2-5	TRBD1	TRBV7-9	TGTGCCAGCAGCTTAGTGGCAGGGGGCTCGGAGACCCAGTACTTC	CASSLVAGGSETQYF
few	TRBJ2-7	TRBD2	TRBV6-5	TGTGCCAGCAACCCACGGCGGGGACTAGAAAGGGACGAGCAGTACTTC	CASNPRRGLERDEQYF
-	TRBJ2-1	TRBD1	TRBV6-5	TGTGCCAGCATAGCCGGGACAGGGGCCGCCTACAATGAGCAGTTCTTC	CASIAGTGAAYNEQFF
-	TRBJ1-4	-	TRBV2	TGTGCCAGCAGTCCAGGGCTTACAACTAATGAAAAACTGTTTTTT	CASSPGLTTNEKLFF
many	TRBJ2-3	-	TRBV6-5	TGTGCCAGCAGTCACCTCACAGATACGCAGTATTTT	CASSHLTDTQYF
few	TRBJ2-7	-	TRBV12-3/TRBV12-4	TGTGCCAGCAGTCCAACCCTCTACGAGCAGTACTTC	CASSPTLYEQYF
-	TRBJ1-5	TRBD1	TRBV27	TGTGCCAGCAGTAGACAGGGCACTCAGCCCCAGCATTTT	CASSRQGTQPQHF
few	TRBJ1-2	TRBD1	TRBV6-2/TRBV6-3	TGTGCCAGCAGTAAGACAGGGGACGGCTACACCTTC	CASSKTGDGYTF
many	TRBJ2-1	-	TRBV7-3	TGTGCCAGCAGCTTATTGGGCCCCACGTCTGAGCAGTTCTTC	CASSLLGPTSEQFF
-	TRBJ1-2	-	TRBV2	TGTGCCAGCACCTCCCGAAGAGGTGACTACACCTTC	CASTSRRGDYTF